One and the same sample provided the 21 T cell receptor beta chains below, sequenced in a study of OX40 agonist ivuxolimab in advanced cancers. Profiled with immunoSEQ multiplex PCR; TCRdb holds only in-frame clones, not every one. The repertoire consists of approximately 66,000 clones, with around 85% occurring once and the leading ten covering approximately 0.81%. Specimen: CD4+ or CD8+ T cells sorted from blood, collected in a trial of the OX40 agonist ivuxolimab. Receptor source: an adult with an advanced solid tumor such as melanoma, head and neck, liver or kidney cancer.

This clone was seen once. The chain carries TRBV5-4 and TRBJ2-7; D might be TRBD1 (7 bases). The V gene lost 1 base and the J gene lost 7 bases, with 18 bases spanning the gap. The CDR3 contains 15 residues. Germline CDR1 and CDR2: SGHNT and YYREEE (reference sequence). The DNA for the CDR3 is TGTGCCAGCAGCTTGAGTCAGGGGGGCCCCGGGGAGCAGTACTTC. Its protein is CASSLSQGGPGEQYF.

DNA for the CDR3: TGTGCCAGCAGTACCGCTACACTCCTCGAAAAACTGTTTTTT. Amino acid sequence: CASSTATLLEKLFF. The chain has TRBV6-6 and TRBJ1-4; D unclear. The CDR3 spans 14 residues. Germline V gene data show CDR1 as MNHNY and CDR2 as SVGAGI (reference sequence). V was shortened by 5 bases and J by 8 bases, with 15 bases between the two germline ends.

The J gene is TRBJ2-7, the V gene TRBV30; TRBD1 is a possible D gene (6 bases). CDR3 size: 13 residues. V was shortened by 4 bases and J by 3 bases, with 13 bases between the two germline ends. Germline lookup yields CDR1 GTSNPN and CDR2 SVGIG (reference sequence). The CDR3 here is CAWKTGIGYEQYF. In nucleotides, the CDR3 is TGTGCCTGGAAGACAGGAATAGGCTACGAGCAGTACTTC.

The chain is built from TRBV11-3 and TRBJ2-1; tentative D call: TRBD1 (5 bases). Germline loops: CDR1 SGHNT, CDR2 YENEEA. The CDR3 length is 15 residues. The germline V and J ends were trimmed by 10 bases and 0 bases, with 16 bases remaining between them. CDR3 nucleotide sequence: TGTGCCACCTCAGGGATAGCTAGCTCCTACAATGAGCAGTTCTTC. Translated, it gives CATSGIASSYNEQFF.

The rearrangement uses TRBV9 and TRBJ2-3; 10 nucleotides line up with TRBD1. V trimming: 7 bases; J trimming: 2 bases; junction bases outside the gene matches: 16. This CDR3 contains 18 residues. From germline, CDR1 is SGDLS and CDR2 YYNGEE. CDR3 sequence: CASGDRGRASRDTDTQYF. The CDR3 DNA reads as TGTGCCAGCGGAGACAGGGGGCGAGCTAGCCGGGACACAGATACGCAGTATTTT. Using reference TRBV9 and TRBJ2-3 for the parts outside the CDR3, the full variable domain is DSGVTQTPKHLITATGQRVTLRCSPRSGDLSVYWYQQSLDQGLQFLIQYYNGEERAKGNILERFSAQQFPDLHSELNLSSLELGDSALYFCASGDRGRASRDTDTQYFGPGTRLTVL.

The V and J genes are TRBV1 and TRBJ2-3; the table calls TRBD1, which could not be checked here. TRBV1 represents a pseudogene. This CDR3 region has 12 residues. The CDR3 bases are TGCACCAGCAGCCAAGTAACAGGGACGCAGTATTTT. Translated, it gives CTSSQVTGTQYF.

This sequence joins TRBV19 and TRBJ1-2; 11 bases align to TRBD1. The V and J ends lost 1 base and 5 bases, in that order; junction bases with no gene match: 3. This CDR3 comprises 15 residues. Per the germline V gene, CDR1 is LNHDA and CDR2 is SQIVND (reference sequence). CDR3 DNA: TGTGCCAGTAGTATAGCCGGGACAGGGGGATATGGCTACACCTTC. Translated: CASSIAGTGGYGYTF.

V usage is TRBV5-4 and J usage is TRBJ2-5; 8 nucleotides match TRBD2. This CDR3 region has 15 residues. Germline CDR1 is SGHNT and CDR2 is YYREEE (reference sequence). V lost 1 base to trimming and J lost 1 base; unmatched junction nucleotides: 3. The CDR3 loop is CASSLQAGVQETQYF. The CDR3 DNA reads as TGTGCCAGCAGCTTGCAAGCGGGGGTCCAAGAGACCCAGTACTTC. The full variable domain, completed using reference TRBV5-4 and TRBJ2-5, is ETGVTQSPTHLIKTRGQQVTLRCSSQSGHNTVSWYQQALGQGPQFIFQYYREEENGRGNFPPRFSGLQFPNYSSELNVNALELDDSALYLCASSLQAGVQETQYFGPGTRLLVL.

This clone is a singleton in its sample. This chain links TRBV5-4 with TRBJ2-7; D gene ambiguous. The germline gives CDR1 SGHNT, CDR2 YYREEE (reference sequence). The CDR3 is 14 amino acids. Trimming shortened V by 0 bases and J by 7 bases, and 14 bases separated the two germline ends. The CDR3: CASSLGPITREQYF. The CDR3 region has the DNA TGTGCCAGCAGCTTGGGACCTATAACGCGGGAGCAGTACTTC.

The V and J genes are TRBV25-1 and TRBJ2-1; possibly TRBD1 for D (6 bases). The V end lost 1 base, the J end lost 4 bases, and 14 bases lay between the germline ends. The CDR3 totals 16 residues. Germline CDR1 and CDR2: MGHDK and SYGVNS. Here the CDR3 DNA reads TGTGCCAGCAGTGAATTAGAACAGGGAAGGTACAATGAGCAGTTCTTC. As protein: CASSELEQGRYNEQFF.

The V gene is TRBV6-1, the J gene TRBJ2-2; perhaps TRBD2 as D (5 bases). Trimming left V 4 bases short and J 3 bases short, with 18 bases between. CDR1 and CDR2 from the germline V gene are MNHNS and SASEGT. CDR3 length: 17 amino acids. For the CDR3, the DNA is TGTGCCAGCAGTGGGATCCAATCGGGGTGGTACACCGGGGAGCTGTTTTTT. Translation: CASSGIQSGWYTGELFF.

The rearrangement uses TRBV5-1 and TRBJ2-1; D perhaps matches TRBD2 (6 bases). The ends were cut back, 0 bases at V and 11 bases at J, with 12 bases in the middle. Germline CDR1 and CDR2: SGHRS and YFSETQ. The CDR3 extends over 13 amino acids. DNA for the CDR3: TGCGCCAGCAGCTTGGAGGGTAGCGGCCAGCAGTTCTTC. Its translation is CASSLEGSGQQFF.

This rearrangement joins TRBV7-9 to TRBJ1-5; D perhaps matches TRBD1 (6 bases). V was shortened by 1 base and J by 4 bases, with 11 bases between the two germline ends. Germline V gives CDR1 SEHNR, CDR2 FQNEAQ (reference sequence). The CDR3 sequence is 15 residues long. CDR3 nucleotides: TGTGCCAGCAGCTTAGGGGCAGGGGTGAATCAGCCCCAGCATTTT. This sequence encodes CASSLGAGVNQPQHF.

The chain has TRBV2 and TRBJ2-1; weak D call: TRBD1 (6 bases). The CDR3 sequence is 13 residues long. The germline CDR1 and CDR2 sequences are SNHLY and FYNNEI. Trimming left V 1 base short and J 6 bases short, with 7 bases between. The CDR3 DNA reads as TGTGCCAGCAGTGAAGGGACAGTCAATGAGCAGTTCTTC. This encodes CASSEGTVNEQFF.

The chain uses TRBV5-1 and TRBJ1-4; D remains ambiguous. The CDR3 runs to 15 residues. V lost 0 bases to trimming and J lost 0 bases, with 6 bases between them. The V gene's germline CDR1 is SGHRS and CDR2 YFSETQ. The CDR3 region is CASSLGTTTNEKLFF. The CDR3, as DNA: TGCGCCAGCAGCTTGGGTACAACAACTAATGAAAAACTGTTTTTT.

CDR3 DNA: TGTGCCAGCAAACGACTAGCGGGAGACTACGAGCAGTACTTC. Translation: CASKRLAGDYEQYF. The chain joins TRBV10-3 to TRBJ2-7; 12 nucleotides line up with TRBD2. CDR3 length equals 14 residues. J gave up 3 bases and V 10 bases, and 7 bases lay outside the gene matches. Germline CDR1 reads ENHRY; CDR2 reads SYGVKD.

This sequence joins TRBV6-1 and TRBJ2-3; D unclear. CDR1 is MNHNS and CDR2 is SASEGT in the germline V gene. The CDR3 loop spans 14 amino acids. V lost 3 bases to trimming and J lost 3 bases, with 10 bases between them. The CDR3 nucleotides read TGTGCCAGCAGTGAGGGGTCGTGGACAGATACGCAGTATTTT. Translating it yields CASSEGSWTDTQYF.

The CDR3: CASSPGLSNSPLHF. CDR3 bases: TGTGCCAGCAGCCCGGGACTAAGTAATTCACCCCTCCACTTT. V is TRBV5-4 and J is TRBJ1-6; a possible D gene is TRBD1 (5 bases). V lost 4 bases, J lost 6 bases, and 11 bases lay in between. This CDR3 spans 14 amino acids. The V gene's germline CDR1 is SGHNT and CDR2 YYREEE (reference sequence). The full variable domain, its missing parts supplied by reference TRBV5-4 and TRBJ1-6, is ETGVTQSPTHLIKTRGQQVTLRCSSQSGHNTVSWYQQALGQGPQFIFQYYREEENGRGNFPPRFSGLQFPNYSSELNVNALELDDSALYLCASSPGLSNSPLHFGNGTRLTVT.

J is TRBJ1-2 and V is TRBV7-9; D ambiguous. The ends were cut back, 5 bases at V and 8 bases at J, with 9 bases in the middle. This CDR3 contains 11 residues. The germline V gene encodes CDR1 SEHNR and CDR2 FQNEAQ (reference sequence). The CDR3 is CASSETWGYTF. CDR3 nucleotide sequence: TGTGCCAGCAGCGAGACGTGGGGCTACACCTTC.

V and J are TRBV2 and TRBJ2-2; D is perhaps TRBD2 (6 bases). This CDR3 is 15 amino acids long. Trimming removed 6 bases from V and 5 bases from J, with 16 bases in between. Germline CDR1 SNHLY, CDR2 FYNNEI. CDR3 residues: CASRSRDSGTGELFF. The CDR3 nucleotides read TGTGCCAGCAGATCTCGGGACTCGGGTACCGGGGAGCTGTTTTTT.

The J gene is TRBJ1-2, the V gene TRBV4-1; tentative D call: TRBD1 (5 bases). V lost 0 bases, J lost 2 bases, and 10 bases lay in between. Germline values: CDR1 MGHRA, CDR2 YSYEKL. CDR3 length: 15 amino acids. The CDR3 nucleotides are TGCGCCAGCAGCCAAGAACCCAGGGCCAACTATGGCTACACCTTC. This sequence encodes CASSQEPRANYGYTF.